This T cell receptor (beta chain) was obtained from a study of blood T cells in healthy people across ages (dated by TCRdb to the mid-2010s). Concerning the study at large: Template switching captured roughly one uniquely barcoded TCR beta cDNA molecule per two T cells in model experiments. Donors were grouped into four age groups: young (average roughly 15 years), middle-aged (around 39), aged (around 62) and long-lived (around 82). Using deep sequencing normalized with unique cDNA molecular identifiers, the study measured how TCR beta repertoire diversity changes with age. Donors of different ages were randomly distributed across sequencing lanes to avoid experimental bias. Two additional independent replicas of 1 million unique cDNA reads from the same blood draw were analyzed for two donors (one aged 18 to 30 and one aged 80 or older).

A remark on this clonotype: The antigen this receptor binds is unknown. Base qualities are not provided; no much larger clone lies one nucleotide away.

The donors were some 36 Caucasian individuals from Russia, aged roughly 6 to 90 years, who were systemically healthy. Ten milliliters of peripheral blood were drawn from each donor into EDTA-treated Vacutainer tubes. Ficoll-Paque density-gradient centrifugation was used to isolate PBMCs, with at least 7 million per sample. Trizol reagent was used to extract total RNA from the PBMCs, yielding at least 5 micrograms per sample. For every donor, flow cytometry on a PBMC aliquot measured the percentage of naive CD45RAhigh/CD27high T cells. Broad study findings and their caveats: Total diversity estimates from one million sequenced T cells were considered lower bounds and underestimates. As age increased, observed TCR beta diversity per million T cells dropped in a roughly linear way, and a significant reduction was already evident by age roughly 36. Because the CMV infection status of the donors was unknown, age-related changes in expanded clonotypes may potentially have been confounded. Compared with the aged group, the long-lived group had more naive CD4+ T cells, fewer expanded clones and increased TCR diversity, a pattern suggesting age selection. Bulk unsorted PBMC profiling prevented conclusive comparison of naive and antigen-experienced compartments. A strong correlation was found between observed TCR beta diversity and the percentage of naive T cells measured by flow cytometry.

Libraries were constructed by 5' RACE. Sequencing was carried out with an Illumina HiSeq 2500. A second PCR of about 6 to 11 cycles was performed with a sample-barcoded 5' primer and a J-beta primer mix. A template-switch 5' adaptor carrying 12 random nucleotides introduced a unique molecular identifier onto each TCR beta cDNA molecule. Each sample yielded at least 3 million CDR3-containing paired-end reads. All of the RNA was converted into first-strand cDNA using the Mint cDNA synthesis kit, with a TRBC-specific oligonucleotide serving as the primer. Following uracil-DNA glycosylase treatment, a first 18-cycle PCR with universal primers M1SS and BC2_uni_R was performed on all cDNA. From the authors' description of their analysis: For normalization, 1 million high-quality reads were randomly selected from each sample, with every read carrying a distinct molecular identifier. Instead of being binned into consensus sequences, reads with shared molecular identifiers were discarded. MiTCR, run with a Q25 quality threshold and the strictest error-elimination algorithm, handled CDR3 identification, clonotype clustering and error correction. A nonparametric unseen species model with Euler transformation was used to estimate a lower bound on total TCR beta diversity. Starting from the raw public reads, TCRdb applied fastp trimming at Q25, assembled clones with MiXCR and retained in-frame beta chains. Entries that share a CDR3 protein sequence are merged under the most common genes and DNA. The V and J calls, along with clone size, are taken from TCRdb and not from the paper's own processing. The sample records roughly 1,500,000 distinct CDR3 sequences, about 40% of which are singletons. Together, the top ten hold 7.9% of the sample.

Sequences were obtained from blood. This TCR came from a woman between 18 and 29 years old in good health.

CDR3 region: CASSLGLAGGPGYNEQFF. The DNA is TGCGCCAGCAGCCTCGGACTAGCGGGAGGGCCTGGTTACAATGAGCAGTTCTTC. The chain employs TRBV5-1 and TRBJ2-1; the central 15 bases match TRBD2. Reading from cysteine to phenylalanine, the CDR3 counts 18 amino acids. Only CDR3 DNA remains: 54 bases, in frame from the first base. V trim: 4 bases; J trim: 4 bases; unmatched bases: 9. CDR1 and CDR2 (SGHRS, YFSETQ) derive from the germline V gene.